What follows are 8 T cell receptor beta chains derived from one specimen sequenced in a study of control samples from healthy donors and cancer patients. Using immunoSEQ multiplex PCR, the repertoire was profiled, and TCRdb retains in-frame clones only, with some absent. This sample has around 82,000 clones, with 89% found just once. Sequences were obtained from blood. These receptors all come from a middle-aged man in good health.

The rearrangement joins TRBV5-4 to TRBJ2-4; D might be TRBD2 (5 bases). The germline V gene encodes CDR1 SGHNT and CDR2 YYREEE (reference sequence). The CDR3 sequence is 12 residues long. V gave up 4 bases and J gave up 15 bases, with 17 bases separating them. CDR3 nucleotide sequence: TGTGCCAGCAGCCAAGGCGGGCGGCTGCGGTACTTC. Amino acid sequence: CASSQGGRLRYF.

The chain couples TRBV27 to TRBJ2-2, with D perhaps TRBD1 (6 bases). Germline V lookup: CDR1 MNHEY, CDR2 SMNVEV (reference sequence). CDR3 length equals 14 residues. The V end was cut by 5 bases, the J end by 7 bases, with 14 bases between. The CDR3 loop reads CASSSAGQYGELFF. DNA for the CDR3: TGTGCCAGCAGTAGCGCCGGACAGTACGGGGAGCTGTTTTTT.

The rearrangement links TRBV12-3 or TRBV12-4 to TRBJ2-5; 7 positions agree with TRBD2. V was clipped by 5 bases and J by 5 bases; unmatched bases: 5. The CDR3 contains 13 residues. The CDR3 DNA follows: TGTGCCAGCAGTCGGGACGGGAGGGAGACCCAGTACTTC. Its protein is CASSRDGRETQYF.

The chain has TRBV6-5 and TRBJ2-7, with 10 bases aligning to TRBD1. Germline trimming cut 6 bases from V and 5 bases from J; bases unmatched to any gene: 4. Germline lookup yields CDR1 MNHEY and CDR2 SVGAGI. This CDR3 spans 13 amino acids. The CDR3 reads CASSGTGVNEQYF. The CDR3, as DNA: TGTGCCAGCAGCGGGACAGGGGTTAACGAGCAGTACTTC.

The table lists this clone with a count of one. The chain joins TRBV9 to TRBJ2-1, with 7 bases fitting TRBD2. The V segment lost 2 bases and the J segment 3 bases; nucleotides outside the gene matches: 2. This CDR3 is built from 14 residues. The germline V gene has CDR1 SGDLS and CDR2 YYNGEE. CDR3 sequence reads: CASSVGGDYNEQFF. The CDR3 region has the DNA TGTGCCAGCAGCGTTGGGGGGGACTACAATGAGCAGTTCTTC.

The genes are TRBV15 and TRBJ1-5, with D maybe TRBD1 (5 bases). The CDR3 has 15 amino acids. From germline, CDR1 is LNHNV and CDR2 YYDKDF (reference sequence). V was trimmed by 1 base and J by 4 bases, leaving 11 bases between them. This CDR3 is CATSRVQGGNQPQHF. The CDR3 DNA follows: TGTGCCACCAGCAGAGTTCAGGGTGGGAATCAGCCCCAGCATTTT.

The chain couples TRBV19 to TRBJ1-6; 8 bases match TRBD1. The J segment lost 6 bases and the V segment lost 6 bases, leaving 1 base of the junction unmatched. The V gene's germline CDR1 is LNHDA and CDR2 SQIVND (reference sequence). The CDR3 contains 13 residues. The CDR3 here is CASSDRGNSPLHF. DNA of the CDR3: TGTGCCAGTAGCGACAGGGGTAATTCACCCCTCCACTTT.

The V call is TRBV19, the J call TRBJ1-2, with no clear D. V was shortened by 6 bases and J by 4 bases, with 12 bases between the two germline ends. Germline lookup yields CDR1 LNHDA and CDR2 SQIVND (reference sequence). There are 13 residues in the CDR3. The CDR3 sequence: CASRHRFTYGYTF. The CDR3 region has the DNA TGTGCCAGTAGACACAGATTTACCTATGGCTACACCTTC.